A single sample gave rise to the 8 T cell receptor beta chains below, sequenced in a study of shared clonotypes between healthy human individuals. The assay was immunoSEQ multiplex PCR, and TCRdb's table has in-frame clones only and misses some. The sample records some 1.4 million clones, 96% being singletons. Material for sequencing was naive CD4+ T cells sorted from blood. Described subset: CD45RA+ positively selected. These receptor sequences come from a young man in good health.

This rearrangement joins TRBV7-9 to TRBJ2-1; D may be TRBD1 or TRBD2 (7 bases each). CDR1 is SEHNR, CDR2 FQNEAQ, per germline (reference sequence). The germline V and J ends were trimmed by 7 bases and 4 bases, with 23 bases remaining between them. This CDR3 contains 17 residues. CDR3 coding DNA: TGTGCCAGCAACAAACTCTTCAGGGGGAGGGTATACAATGAGCAGTTCTTC. Protein: CASNKLFRGRVYNEQFF.

This clone was found once. The chain uses TRBV7-6 and TRBJ1-3; 9 bases match TRBD1. The CDR3 contains 16 residues. V shed 5 bases, J shed 4 bases, and the junction held 9 bases outside the gene matches. CDR1 SGHVS and CDR2 FNYEAQ come from the germline V gene. CDR3 DNA: TGTGCCAGCAGCCCGGGACAGGGCTTGTCAGGAAACACCATATATTTT. Encoded protein: CASSPGQGLSGNTIYF.

The chain is built from TRBV7-7 and TRBJ2-1; D remains ambiguous. V lost 5 bases to trimming and J lost 1 base, with 12 bases between them. Germline V gene lookup returns CDR1 SSHAT and CDR2 FNYEAQ (reference sequence). There are 15 residues in the CDR3. Here the CDR3 reads CASSKGPGSYNEQFF. CDR3 coding DNA: TGTGCCAGCAGCAAAGGGCCCGGGTCCTACAATGAGCAGTTCTTC.

The chain couples TRBV12-5 to TRBJ2-7, with D possibly being TRBD1 (5 bases). With 5 bases removed from V and 3 bases from J, the gap between germline ends came to 20 bases. The CDR3 runs to 16 residues. The germline V gene has CDR1 LGHNT and CDR2 FRNRAP. The CDR3 DNA reads TGTGCTAGTGGTGGCACAAAGGGTCAAGGGGACTACGAGCAGTACTTC. Encoded protein: CASGGTKGQGDYEQYF.

The rearrangement joins TRBV6-5 to TRBJ1-2; D remains ambiguous. The CDR3 totals 15 residues. V gave up 4 bases and J gave up 4 bases, with 16 bases separating them. Germline CDR1 and CDR2: MNHEY and SVGAGI. CDR3 region: CASSSPAASAYGYTF. The CDR3 DNA sequence: TGTGCCAGCAGTTCTCCGGCAGCTTCAGCCTATGGCTACACCTTC.

The V call is TRBV5-4, the J call TRBJ2-6; the D is unclear. V was pared by 9 bases and J by 2 bases, with 15 bases between. The CDR3 contains 15 residues. Germline V lookup: CDR1 SGHNT, CDR2 YYREEE (reference sequence). The CDR3 DNA reads as TGTGCCATCGCCGGGCAGGCCCCTGGGGCCAACGTCCTGACTTTC. It codes for CAIAGQAPGANVLTF.

This rearrangement joins TRBV28 to TRBJ2-7, with D possibly TRBD1 on 8 matching bases. V was trimmed by 10 bases and J by 5 bases, leaving 18 bases between them. Germline CDR1 is MDHEN and CDR2 is SYDVKM. The CDR3 is 13 residues long. CDR3 coding DNA: TGTGCCATCCAGGGGGCGGCGGGGGACGAGCAGTACTTC. Translating it yields CAIQGAAGDEQYF.

The rearrangement joins TRBV15 to TRBJ1-2; D not resolved. Germline V gene data show CDR1 as LNHNV and CDR2 as YYDKDF (reference sequence). V lost 2 bases and J 5 bases, leaving 15 bases between the germline ends. This CDR3 spans 15 amino acids. The CDR3 is CATSRHRTELYGYTF. DNA for the CDR3: TGTGCCACCAGCAGACATCGAACCGAACTATATGGCTACACCTTC.